The 32 T cell receptor beta chains listed next were all sequenced from one sample in a study of beta chain features in type 1 diabetes. Study-wide results and caveats: Moderately but significantly shorter TCRB CDR3s were found in Type 1 diabetes patients in all four CD4+ subsets.

Of the isolated RNA, all was reverse transcribed, and so the sequenced material was expressed TCRB transcripts. Data came from immunoSEQ multiplex PCR; TCRdb stores just in-frame clones and leaves some out. The sample includes around 20,000 clones, about two thirds of them seen just once. Antigens of these TCRs are unknown. The sample taken for sequencing was Tregs from blood. Receptors originate from a man between 18 and 29 years old with type 1 diabetes.

The gene calls are TRBV19 and TRBJ2-2; 7 nucleotides align to TRBD1. This CDR3 contains 15 residues. Germline assignment: CDR1 LNHDA and CDR2 SQIVND (reference sequence). V was pared by 5 bases and J by 3 bases, with 6 bases of the junction left unmatched. CDR3 sequence: CASSPGQRYTGELFF. CDR3 sequence (DNA): TGTGCCAGTAGTCCGGGACAGAGATACACCGGGGAGCTGTTTTTT. Drawing the rest from reference TRBV19 and TRBJ2-2, the complete variable domain is DGGITQSPKYLFRKEGQNVTLSCEQNLNHDAMYWYRQDPGQGLRLIYYSQIVNDFQKGDIAEGYSVSREKKESFPLTVTSAQKNPTAFYLCASSPGQRYTGELFFGEGSRLTVL.

This clone came up once. The chain combines TRBV4-3 with TRBJ2-1; TRBD1 matches at 9 bases. V lost 3 bases to trimming and J lost 5 bases; unmatched junction nucleotides: 8. From germline, CDR1 is LGHNA and CDR2 YSLEER. The CDR3 contains 16 residues. CDR3 sequence: CASSQYTGGGNNEQFF. The DNA for the CDR3 is TGCGCCAGCAGCCAGTATACAGGGGGCGGGAACAATGAGCAGTTCTTC.

V usage is TRBV18 and J usage is TRBJ1-2; D not resolved. The CDR3 loop spans 13 amino acids. V was trimmed by 3 bases and J by 8 bases, leaving 13 bases between them. Germline CDR1 is KGHSH and CDR2 is LQKENI. CDR3 DNA sequence: TGTGCCAGCTCACCGGAGGGCATGAGGGGCTACACCTTC. Its translation is CASSPEGMRGYTF.

V usage is TRBV5-1 and J usage is TRBJ2-3; 7 bases are shared with TRBD1. The CDR3 extends over 15 amino acids. Germline values: CDR1 SGHRS, CDR2 YFSETQ. Trimming at V came to 1 base and at J to 3 bases, leaving 5 bases not matched to a gene. The CDR3 DNA reads TGCGCCAGCAGCTTGTCTTCCAGGGGGACAGATACGCAGTATTTT. It encodes CASSLSSRGTDTQYF.

This chain joins TRBV5-1 and TRBJ2-3; 9 bases fit TRBD2. Germline V gene data show CDR1 as SGHRS and CDR2 as YFSETQ. J gave up 4 bases and V 2 bases, and 8 bases lay outside the gene matches. The CDR3 is 16 amino acids. The chain's CDR3 is CASSFNSGSRADTQYF. DNA of the CDR3: TGCGCCAGCAGCTTCAATAGCGGGAGTAGGGCAGATACGCAGTATTTT. Looking up the rest from reference TRBV5-1 and TRBJ2-3 gives the full variable domain: KAGVTQTPRYLIKTRGQQVTLSCSPISGHRSVSWYQQTPGQGLQFLFEYFSETQRNKGNFPGRFSGRQFSNSRSEMNVSTLELGDSALYLCASSFNSGSRADTQYFGPGTRLTVL.

This clone has only a few counts. The genes are TRBV30 and TRBJ2-7, with D maybe TRBD1 (6 bases). V was cut by 5 bases and J by 4 bases, with 15 bases left in between. Looked up from germline, CDR1 is GTSNPN and CDR2 is SVGIG (reference sequence). This CDR3 comprises 13 residues. For the CDR3, the DNA is TGTGCCTGGCAGGGGCCTGGGGGTTACGAGCAGTACTTC. Translation gives CAWQGPGGYEQYF.

Written as DNA, the CDR3 is TGTGCCAGCAGCGTAGATGGGCGGGATAATGAGCAGTTCTTC. Residues: CASSVDGRDNEQFF. The V call is TRBV9, the J call TRBJ2-1, with D possibly matching TRBD2 (6 bases). This CDR3 is built from 14 residues. Germline CDR1 SGDLS, CDR2 YYNGEE. The V end lost 0 bases, the J end lost 7 bases, and 11 bases lay between the germline ends. Combining the CDR3 with reference TRBV9 and TRBJ2-1 gives the whole variable domain DSGVTQTPKHLITATGQRVTLRCSPRSGDLSVYWYQQSLDQGLQFLIQYYNGEERAKGNILERFSAQQFPDLHSELNLSSLELGDSALYFCASSVDGRDNEQFFGPGTRLTVL.

The chain is built from TRBV28 and TRBJ2-7; 14 nucleotides agree with TRBD2. Trimming took 3 bases from V and 3 from J; bases not matched to a gene: 1. Germline CDR1 MDHEN, CDR2 SYDVKM. The CDR3 spans 15 residues. The CDR3 protein is CASSLGTSGGYEQYF. CDR3 nucleotides: TGTGCCAGCAGTTTGGGGACTAGCGGGGGCTACGAGCAGTACTTC.

The chain combines TRBV29-1 with TRBJ1-2; the D gene is possibly TRBD1 (5 bases). V lost 7 bases and J 7 bases, leaving 13 bases between the germline ends. There are 11 residues in the CDR3. Germline V gives CDR1 SQVTM, CDR2 ANQGSEA. CDR3 in DNA: TGCAGCGCGGGACTTCGCCGTGGCTACACCTTC. Translated: CSAGLRRGYTF.

CDR3 coding DNA: TGTGCCAGCAGCATGACTAGCGACCACAATGAGCAGTTCTTC. Its protein product is CASSMTSDHNEQFF. This chain connects TRBV7-2 to TRBJ2-1; 8 nucleotides agree with TRBD2. The germline CDR1 and CDR2 sequences are SGHTA and FQGNSA. The ends lost 5 bases at V and 5 bases at J; junction bases unmatched: 5. This CDR3 contains 14 residues.

The chain links TRBV5-4 to TRBJ1-1; 10 bases line up with TRBD1. Germline CDR1 and CDR2: SGHNT and YYREEE (reference sequence). CDR3 size: 18 residues. After removal of 0 bases from V and 0 bases from J, the junction contained 8 bases not matched to a gene. CDR3 coding DNA: TGTGCCAGCAGCTTGGGCGGGACAGGGGACCCCATGAACACTGAAGCTTTCTTT. It is translated as CASSLGGTGDPMNTEAFF.

The V gene is TRBV29-1, the J gene TRBJ2-7, with D tentatively TRBD1 (6 bases). The CDR3 covers 14 residues. Trimming removed 6 bases from V and 1 base from J, with 16 bases in between. Germline CDR1 and CDR2: SQVTM and ANQGSEA. The CDR3, as DNA: TGCAGCGTAGTTCCGGGACAACTATCCTACGAGCAGTACTTC. Amino acid sequence: CSVVPGQLSYEQYF.

This chain links TRBV5-1 with TRBJ2-3; TRBD1 might be the D (6 bases). The CDR3 contains 12 residues. The V and J ends lost 3 bases and 11 bases respectively, with 13 bases between them. Germline CDR1 is SGHRS and CDR2 is YFSETQ. CDR3 sequence: CASSSQGSGQYF. The CDR3 nucleotides are TGCGCCAGCAGCTCCCAGGGGAGTGGGCAGTATTTT.

V usage is TRBV4-2 and J usage is TRBJ1-1, with D possibly TRBD1 on 6 matching bases. V was shortened by 6 bases and J by 0 bases, with 11 bases between the two germline ends. The CDR3 totals 14 residues. The V gene's germline CDR1 is LGHNA and CDR2 YNFKEQ. The CDR3 protein is CASSLQGLNTEAFF. The CDR3 nucleotides read TGTGCCAGCAGTTTACAGGGCCTGAACACTGAAGCTTTCTTT.

The V call is TRBV4-2, the J call TRBJ1-1, with TRBD1 matching 7 bases. Germline V gives CDR1 LGHNA, CDR2 YNFKEQ. Trimming removed 4 bases from V and 0 bases from J; junction bases left unmatched: 8. The CDR3 sequence is 16 residues long. The CDR3 region is CASSPRQGFMNTEAFF. CDR3 nucleotides: TGTGCCAGCAGCCCGAGACAGGGTTTCATGAACACTGAAGCTTTCTTT.

This clone was detected a few times. This chain uses TRBV7-2 with TRBJ2-2; 12 positions match TRBD2. From germline, CDR1 is SGHTA and CDR2 FQGNSA. The V and J ends lost 6 bases and 5 bases, in that order; junction bases with no gene match: 4. CDR3 length: 15 amino acids. CDR3 sequence: CASRATSGRTGELFF. Here the CDR3 DNA reads TGTGCCAGCAGGGCGACTAGCGGGAGAACCGGGGAGCTGTTTTTT.

The chain employs TRBV30 and TRBJ1-2; the D gene is possibly TRBD1 (6 bases). CDR3 size: 13 residues. Germline lookup yields CDR1 GTSNPN and CDR2 SVGIG (reference sequence). V shed 3 bases and J shed 8 bases, with 16 bases lying between them. The CDR3 nucleotides are TGTGCCTGGAGGCAACAGGGATCGGACGGCTACACCTTC. Translating gives CAWRQQGSDGYTF.

The chain uses TRBV7-2 and TRBJ2-7; no firm D call. The CDR3 is 13 amino acids. Per the germline V gene, CDR1 is SGHTA and CDR2 is FQGNSA. Deletions cut 4 bases from V and 4 bases from J, with 11 bases between. CDR3 DNA: TGTGCCAGCAGCTATTATACCAGTTACGAGCAGTACTTC. Translating gives CASSYYTSYEQYF. Drawing the rest from reference TRBV7-2 and TRBJ2-7, the complete variable domain is GAGVSQSPSNKVTEKGKDVELRCDPISGHTALYWYRQSLGQGLEFLIYFQGNSAPDKSGLPSDRFSAERTGGSVSTLTIQRTQQEDSAVYLCASSYYTSYEQYFGPGTRLTVT.

The chain employs TRBV6-5 and TRBJ1-1; TRBD1 aligns across 7 bases. V shed 5 bases and J 8 bases; nucleotides not matched to a gene: 14. This CDR3 spans 15 amino acids. Germline assignment: CDR1 MNHEY and CDR2 SVGAGI. The CDR3, as DNA: TGTGCCAGCAGTGCCGCTATAAGACAGGGAATGGAAGCTTTCTTT. Its protein is CASSAAIRQGMEAFF.

This sequence joins TRBV25-1 and TRBJ1-6; tentative D call: TRBD1 (5 bases). The V end was cut by 5 bases, the J end by 10 bases, with 21 bases between. There are 16 residues in the CDR3. The germline V gene encodes CDR1 MGHDK and CDR2 SYGVNS. The CDR3 sequence is CASSRGGAGNWSPLHF. Here the CDR3 DNA reads TGTGCCAGCAGTAGGGGCGGGGCAGGGAATTGGTCACCCCTCCACTTT.

This chain joins TRBV28 and TRBJ1-3; TRBD1 matches at 7 bases. CDR3 length equals 17 residues. The V segment lost 3 bases and the J segment 4 bases; nucleotides outside the gene matches: 12. From germline, CDR1 is MDHEN and CDR2 SYDVKM. The CDR3 loop reads CASSFRRGLGTGNTIYF. The CDR3, as DNA: TGTGCCAGCAGTTTCAGGAGGGGGCTGGGGACAGGAAACACCATATATTTT.

This sequence joins TRBV7-2 and TRBJ2-3; D uncertain. With 5 bases removed from V and 4 bases from J, the gap between germline ends came to 13 bases. Per germline, CDR1 SGHTA and CDR2 FQGNSA. The CDR3 consists of 14 residues. CDR3 amino acids: CASSRLRTPDTQYF. CDR3 in DNA: TGTGCCAGCAGCCGTCTTCGCACACCAGATACGCAGTATTTT. The variable domain in full, completed from reference TRBV7-2 and TRBJ2-3, reads GAGVSQSPSNKVTEKGKDVELRCDPISGHTALYWYRQSLGQGLEFLIYFQGNSAPDKSGLPSDRFSAERTGGSVSTLTIQRTQQEDSAVYLCASSRLRTPDTQYFGPGTRLTVL.

This chain links TRBV7-2 with TRBJ2-1; D not certain. The CDR3 covers 13 residues. Germline CDR1 and CDR2: SGHTA and FQGNSA. Deletions cut 1 base from V and 7 bases from J, with 8 bases between. The CDR3, as DNA: TGTGCCAGCAGCTTAGTCCCCGAGAATGAGCAGTTCTTC. It codes for CASSLVPENEQFF.

V and J are TRBV25-1 and TRBJ1-2; D unclear. Between the trimmed V and J ends, which lost 1 base and 8 bases, there was a span of 14 bases. Germline values: CDR1 MGHDK, CDR2 SYGVNS. The CDR3 is made up of 14 amino acids. The DNA for the CDR3 is TGTGCCAGCAGTGAATCAGACGGGTATGGGGGCTACACCTTC. Protein sequence: CASSESDGYGGYTF.

The CDR3 is CASRQGQVSSYEQYF. CDR3 nucleotide sequence: TGTGCCAGCAGACAGGGACAGGTGAGCTCCTACGAGCAGTACTTC. This chain connects TRBV6-6 to TRBJ2-7, with 8 nucleotides matching TRBD1. The CDR3 contains 15 residues. The trim removed 6 bases at V and 0 bases at J, leaving 7 bases unmatched. The V gene's germline CDR1 is MNHNY and CDR2 SVGAGI (reference sequence).

The gene calls are TRBV18 and TRBJ2-3; maybe TRBD2 (6 bases). There are 15 residues in the CDR3. The germline CDR1 and CDR2 sequences are KGHSH and LQKENI. Trimming removed 0 bases from V and 4 bases from J, with 11 bases in between. This CDR3 is CASSPPGGKADTQYF. The CDR3 DNA sequence: TGTGCCAGCTCACCACCCGGAGGGAAGGCAGATACGCAGTATTTT.

The V call is TRBV4-1, the J call TRBJ2-7, with D perhaps TRBD1 (6 bases). CDR3 size: 15 residues. V was shortened by 4 bases and J by 6 bases, with 19 bases between the two germline ends. In germline, CDR1 is MGHRA, CDR2 YSYEKL. The CDR3 protein is CASSPAVVRGSEQYF. Written as DNA, the CDR3 is TGCGCCAGCAGCCCGGCCGTGGTCAGGGGTAGCGAGCAGTACTTC.

The rearrangement uses TRBV9 and TRBJ2-1; maybe TRBD1 (6 bases). The V end lost 3 bases, the J end lost 8 bases, and 21 bases lay between the germline ends. The CDR3 is 16 residues long. CDR1 SGDLS and CDR2 YYNGEE come from the germline V gene. The CDR3 region is CASSAHGGGQGHEQFF. For the CDR3, the DNA is TGTGCCAGCAGCGCGCATGGGGGCGGGCAGGGCCATGAGCAGTTCTTC. Variable domain in full (rest from reference TRBV9 and TRBJ2-1): DSGVTQTPKHLITATGQRVTLRCSPRSGDLSVYWYQQSLDQGLQFLIQYYNGEERAKGNILERFSAQQFPDLHSELNLSSLELGDSALYFCASSAHGGGQGHEQFFGPGTRLTVL.

The chain recombines TRBV29-1 with TRBJ2-1, with TRBD2 matching over 8 bases. V gave up 8 bases and J gave up 13 bases; unmatched junction bases: 13. Germline lookup yields CDR1 SQVTM and CDR2 ANQGSEA. The CDR3 loop spans 12 amino acids. This CDR3 reads CSIFGASGLQFF. CDR3 sequence (DNA): TGCAGCATCTTCGGCGCTAGCGGGCTCCAGTTCTTC.

This rearrangement joins TRBV5-1 to TRBJ2-3, with D hard to call. The CDR3 is made up of 14 amino acids. The V gene's germline CDR1 is SGHRS and CDR2 YFSETQ. V gave up 0 bases and J gave up 6 bases, with 11 bases separating them. CDR3 in DNA: TGCGCCAGCAGCTTGGGTCCCCCGGTCGATACGCAGTATTTT. It yields the protein CASSLGPPVDTQYF.

The rearrangement links TRBV28 to TRBJ2-7; TRBD2 matches at 10 bases. Per the germline V gene, CDR1 is MDHEN and CDR2 is SYDVKM. The CDR3 has 15 amino acids. V lost 6 bases to trimming and J lost 0 bases; unmatched junction nucleotides: 5. CDR3 sequence reads: CASRKTSGFSYEQYF. The CDR3 bases are TGTGCCAGCAGAAAGACTAGCGGGTTCTCCTACGAGCAGTACTTC.

This chain's CDR3 is CASSSRDRHLDEQYF. The CDR3 DNA reads as TGTGCCAGCAGCTCCCGAGACAGGCATCTCGACGAGCAGTACTTC. This chain links TRBV11-2 with TRBJ2-7; D is possibly TRBD1 (6 bases). Trimming removed 4 bases from V and 5 bases from J, with 18 bases in between. Per germline, CDR1 SGHAT and CDR2 FQNNGV. The CDR3 totals 15 residues.